The entry that follows covers one T cell receptor beta chain sequence. Original analysis: Amplification from reference gene primers served as the basis for estimated nucleated cell counts. Sequencing used immunoSEQ multiplex PCR; TCRdb keeps in-frame clones, though not all of them. That table gives V, J and clone size, and the DNA gave D and trimming. Of over 250,000 clones listed, about 85% are singletons. This sample is drawn from a study of blood T cell repertoires in COVID-19. Study-level information: Acute and convalescent COVID-19 samples came from the United States, Italy and Spain. The analysed material was cDNA or gDNA that came from T cells, B-cell-depleted T cells, or PBMCs.

V was trimmed by 5 bases and J by 8 bases, leaving 18 bases between them. The CDR3 length is 14 residues. Germline assignment: CDR1 MDHEN and CDR2 SYDVKM. Sequenced material: peripheral blood. The chain is built from TRBV28 and TRBJ1-2; D may be TRBD1 (6 bases). This TCR derives from a human donor in a cohort sampled during active COVID-19. The CDR3 reads CASSPDRISRGYTF. CDR3 sequence (DNA): TGTGCCAGCAGTCCCGACAGGATCTCAAGGGGCTACACCTTC.